This T cell receptor beta chain was documented in a study of Ad26.COV2.S vaccination and SARS-CoV-2 variants. Treatment reported: 15 to 20 received Ad26.COV2.S at low or high dose, single or two shots; 5 received placebo; per-sample allocation not given. Collection of the samples took place on day 63 after the first injection of vaccine or placebo. Assay used: immunoSEQ multiplex PCR; TCRdb lists only in-frame clones, some missing. Here the sample spans some 300,000 clones, around four fifths being singletons. CDR1 and CDR2 (germline): MNHEY, SVGAGI. The length of the CDR3 is 13 residues. V was pared by 5 bases and J by 5 bases, with 9 bases between.

The input for sequencing was peripheral blood, taken in a trial of Ad26.COV2.S vaccine versus placebo. The rearrangement uses TRBV6-5 and TRBJ2-2; no definite D call. The source of this sequence is a person aged 18-65 years who received the Ad26.COV2.S COVID-19 vaccine or a placebo. The CDR3, as DNA: TGTGCCAGCAGTAACGGGTTAACCGGGGAGCTGTTTTTT. Amino acids: CASSNGLTGELFF.